This T cell receptor (beta chain) was sequenced during a study of human T cells and chemical hapten exposure. Time point defined: patch test 2, 6 weeks after DPC sensitization. Indicated treatment: therapeutic diphenylcyclopropenone sensitization with weekly scalp DPC. The CDR3 consists of 14 residues. V lost 1 base, J lost 7 bases, and 7 bases stayed unmatched. Germline V lookup: CDR1 SGHAT, CDR2 FQNNGV. This clonotype came up many times. One entry per CDR3 protein, called by TCRdb with MiXCR from the RACE reads. The profile covers over 100,000 distinct CDR3 sequences, with less than 10% appearing a single time and approximately 2.8% taken by the ten largest.

This clonotype originated in a woman aged 40 to 50 with alopecia areata. Some clones in this sample may be carry-over from other donors' samples. Sequenced here: whole blood, sampled in connection with sensitization to the hapten diphenylcyclopropenone (DPC). V usage is TRBV11-2 and J usage is TRBJ2-7; 7 bases are shared with TRBD2. The CDR3 loop reads CASSLATSAGEQYF. The CDR3 DNA is TGTGCCAGCAGCTTAGCAACTAGCGCCGGAGAGCAGTACTTC. The full variable domain, rest sourced from reference TRBV11-2 and TRBJ2-7, is EAGVAQSPRYKIIEKRQSVAFWCNPISGHATLYWYQQILGQGPKLLIQFQNNGVVDDSQLPKDRFSAERLKGVDSTLKIQPAKLEDSAVYLCASSLATSAGEQYFGPGTRLTVT.